This T cell receptor (beta chain) was recovered during a study of blood T cell repertoires in COVID-19. Study-wide context: Nucleic acid was either cDNA or gDNA, and it came from T cells, B-cell-depleted T cells, or PBMCs.

The data were produced by immunoSEQ multiplex PCR, yet TCRdb's version contains in-frame clones alone and is incomplete. The table lists 100,000 to 150,000 clones, approximately 85% of them singletons. V lost 6 bases, J lost 1 base, and 12 bases lay in between. Germline CDR1 and CDR2: MNHEY and SVGAGI. CDR3 length equals 14 residues. This sequence originates from a human donor in a cohort sampled during active COVID-19. V is TRBV6-5 and J is TRBJ1-1; D is unresolved. The sequencing input was peripheral blood. The CDR3 bases are TGTGCCAGCAGCTTCATGGCCCCGAACACTGAAGCTTTCTTT. Translation gives CASSFMAPNTEAFF.